This T cell receptor beta chain was recorded in a study of early stage breast cancer tumors. The overall study: The ER+/PR+/HER2- tumors included 7 to 9 ductal and a few lobular carcinomas.

Comments on this clone: As yet, its antigen is unknown.

The V gene's germline CDR1 is MDHEN and CDR2 SYDVKM. The V segment lost 5 bases and the J segment 7 bases; nucleotides outside the gene matches: 8. The CDR3 has 15 amino acids. Blood replicates held 0.5 ug DNA, tumor or normal breast about 1.5 ug, two each. The table came from immunoSEQ multiplex PCR; TCRdb's copy has only in-frame clones and leaves some out. The repertoire has approximately 39,000 clones, around 70% of them found once; the top ten carry less than 7.5%. Findings and limits, study-wide: Comparing each tissue with blood distinguished tumor from normal in about 90% of the 16 patients. Enriched TCRB sequences shared across patients were mostly commonly generated sequences.

The chain links TRBV28 to TRBJ1-4; 9 positions agree with TRBD1. Material: blood. This sequence originates from a person in their sixties with breast cancer. The DNA for the CDR3 is TGTGCCAGCAGTGGCTACAGGGGGCAGGGTGAAAAACTGTTTTTT. Residues: CASSGYRGQGEKLFF.